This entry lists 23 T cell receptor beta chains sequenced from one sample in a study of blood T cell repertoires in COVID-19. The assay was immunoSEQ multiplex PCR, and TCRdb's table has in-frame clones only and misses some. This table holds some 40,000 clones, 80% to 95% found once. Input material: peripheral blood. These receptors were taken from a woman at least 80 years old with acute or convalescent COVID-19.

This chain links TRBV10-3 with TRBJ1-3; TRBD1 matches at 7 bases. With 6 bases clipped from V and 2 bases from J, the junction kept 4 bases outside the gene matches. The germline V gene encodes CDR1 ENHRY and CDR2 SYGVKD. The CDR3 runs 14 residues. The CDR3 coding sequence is TGTGCCATCAGGAGCGACAGGGCTGGAAACACCATATATTTT. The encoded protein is CAIRSDRAGNTIYF.

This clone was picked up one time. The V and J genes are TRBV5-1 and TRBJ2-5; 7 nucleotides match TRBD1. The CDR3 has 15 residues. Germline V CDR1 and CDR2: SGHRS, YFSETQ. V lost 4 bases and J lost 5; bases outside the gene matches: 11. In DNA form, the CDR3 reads TGCGCCAGCAGCGCCATTACAGGGGCTGGGGAGACCCAGTACTTC. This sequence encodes CASSAITGAGETQYF.

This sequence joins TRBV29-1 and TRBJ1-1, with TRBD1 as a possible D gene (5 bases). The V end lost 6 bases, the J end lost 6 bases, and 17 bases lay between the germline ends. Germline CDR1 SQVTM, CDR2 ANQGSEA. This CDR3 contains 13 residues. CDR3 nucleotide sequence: TGCAGCGTACACATGGGTGGAGGGGCTGAAGCTTTCTTT. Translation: CSVHMGGGAEAFF.

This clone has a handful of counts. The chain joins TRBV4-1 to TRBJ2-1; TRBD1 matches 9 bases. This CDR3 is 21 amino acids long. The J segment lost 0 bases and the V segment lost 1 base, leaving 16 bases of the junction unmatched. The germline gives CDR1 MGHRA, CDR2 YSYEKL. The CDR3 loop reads CASSQGLRTGVSRSSYNEQFF. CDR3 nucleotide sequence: TGCGCCAGCAGCCAAGGCTTGCGGACAGGGGTCTCTAGGAGCTCCTACAATGAGCAGTTCTTC.

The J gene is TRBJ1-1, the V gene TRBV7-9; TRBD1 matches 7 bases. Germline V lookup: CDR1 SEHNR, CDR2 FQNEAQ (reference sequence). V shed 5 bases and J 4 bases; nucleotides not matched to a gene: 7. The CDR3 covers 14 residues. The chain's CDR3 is CASSERGQITEAFF. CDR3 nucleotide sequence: TGTGCCAGCAGCGAACGGGGACAGATCACTGAAGCTTTCTTT.

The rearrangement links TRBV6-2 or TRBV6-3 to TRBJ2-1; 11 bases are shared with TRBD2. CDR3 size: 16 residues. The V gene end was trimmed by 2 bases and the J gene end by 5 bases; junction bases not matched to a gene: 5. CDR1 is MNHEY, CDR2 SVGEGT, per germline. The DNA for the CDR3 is TGTGCCAGCAGTTACGTAGCGGGGGGGCCCAACAATGAGCAGTTCTTC. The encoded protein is CASSYVAGGPNNEQFF.

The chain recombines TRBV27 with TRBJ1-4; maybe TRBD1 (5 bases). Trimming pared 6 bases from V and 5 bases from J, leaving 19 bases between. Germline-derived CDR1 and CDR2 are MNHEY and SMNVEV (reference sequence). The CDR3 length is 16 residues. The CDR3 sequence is CASSPSLRGINEKLFF. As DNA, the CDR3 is TGTGCCAGCAGCCCCTCCCTTCGGGGGATAAATGAAAAACTGTTTTTT.

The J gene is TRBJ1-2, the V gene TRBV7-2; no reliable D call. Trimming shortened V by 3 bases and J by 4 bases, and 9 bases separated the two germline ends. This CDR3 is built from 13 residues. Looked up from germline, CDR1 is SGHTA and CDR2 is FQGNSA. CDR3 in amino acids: CASSFREIYGYTF. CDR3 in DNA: TGTGCCAGCAGCTTCCGGGAAATCTATGGCTACACCTTC.

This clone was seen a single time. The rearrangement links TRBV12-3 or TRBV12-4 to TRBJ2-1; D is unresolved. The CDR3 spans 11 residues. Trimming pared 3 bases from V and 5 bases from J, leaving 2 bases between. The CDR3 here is CASSFNNEQFF. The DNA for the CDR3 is TGTGCCAGCAGTTTCAACAATGAGCAGTTCTTC.

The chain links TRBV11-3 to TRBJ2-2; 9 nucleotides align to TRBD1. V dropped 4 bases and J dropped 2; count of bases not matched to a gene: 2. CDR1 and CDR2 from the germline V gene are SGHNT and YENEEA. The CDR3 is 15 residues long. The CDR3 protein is CASSSGQGNTGELFF. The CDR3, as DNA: TGTGCCAGCAGCTCGGGACAGGGAAACACCGGGGAGCTGTTTTTT.

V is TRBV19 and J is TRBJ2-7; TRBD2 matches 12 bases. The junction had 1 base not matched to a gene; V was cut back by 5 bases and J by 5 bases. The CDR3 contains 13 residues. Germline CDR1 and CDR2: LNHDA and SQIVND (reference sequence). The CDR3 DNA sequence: TGTGCCAGTAGTGGACTAGCGGGGAACGAGCAGTACTTC. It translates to CASSGLAGNEQYF.

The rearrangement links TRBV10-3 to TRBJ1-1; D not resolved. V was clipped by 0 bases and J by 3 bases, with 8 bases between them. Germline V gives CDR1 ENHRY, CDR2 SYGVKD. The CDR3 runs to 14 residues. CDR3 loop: CAISESGSYTEAFF. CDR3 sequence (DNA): TGTGCCATCAGTGAGTCGGGCAGTTACACTGAAGCTTTCTTT.

The CDR3 protein is CASSLKVLGGGWTDTQYF. The CDR3 region has the DNA TGTGCCAGCAGCTTAAAGGTTCTTGGCGGGGGGTGGACAGATACGCAGTATTTT. The chain is built from TRBV7-2 and TRBJ2-3, with 8 bases fitting TRBD2. Germline CDR1 and CDR2: SGHTA and FQGNSA. Losses at the gene ends were 2 bases for V and 3 bases for J; bases not matched to a gene: 13. CDR3 length equals 18 residues.

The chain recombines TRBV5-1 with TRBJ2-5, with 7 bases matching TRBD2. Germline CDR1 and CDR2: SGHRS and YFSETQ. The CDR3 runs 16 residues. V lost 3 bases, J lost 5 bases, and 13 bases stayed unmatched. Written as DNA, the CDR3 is TGCGCCAGCAGCTACCATCCTAGCGCGGGGGAGGAGACCCAGTACTTC. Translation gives CASSYHPSAGEETQYF.

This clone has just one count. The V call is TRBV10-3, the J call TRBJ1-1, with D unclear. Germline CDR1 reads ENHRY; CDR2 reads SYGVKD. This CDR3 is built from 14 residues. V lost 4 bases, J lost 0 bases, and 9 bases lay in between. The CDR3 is CAISASQMNTEAFF. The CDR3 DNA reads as TGTGCCATCAGTGCATCCCAAATGAACACTGAAGCTTTCTTT.

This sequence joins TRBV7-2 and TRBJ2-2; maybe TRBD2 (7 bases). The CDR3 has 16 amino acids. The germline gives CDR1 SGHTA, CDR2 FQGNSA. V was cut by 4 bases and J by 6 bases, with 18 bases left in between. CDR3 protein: CASSWSPGGGAGELFF. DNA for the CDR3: TGTGCCAGCAGCTGGAGCCCGGGGGGCGGGGCCGGGGAGCTGTTTTTT.

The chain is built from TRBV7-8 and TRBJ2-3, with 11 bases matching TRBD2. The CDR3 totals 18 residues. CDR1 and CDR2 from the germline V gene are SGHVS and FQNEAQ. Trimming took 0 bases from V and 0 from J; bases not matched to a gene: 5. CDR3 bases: TGTGCCAGCAGCTTAGCCATGGGACTAGCGGCTAGCACAGATACGCAGTATTTT. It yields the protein CASSLAMGLAASTDTQYF.

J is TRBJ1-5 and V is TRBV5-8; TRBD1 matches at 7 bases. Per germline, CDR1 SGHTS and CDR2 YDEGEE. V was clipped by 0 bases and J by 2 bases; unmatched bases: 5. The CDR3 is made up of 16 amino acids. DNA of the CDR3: TGTGCCAGCAGCTTGGGGACAGGAGGGGGCAATCAGCCCCAGCATTTT. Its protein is CASSLGTGGGNQPQHF. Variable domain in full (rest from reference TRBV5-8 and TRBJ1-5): EAGVTQSPTHLIKTRGQQATLRCSPISGHTSVYWYQQALGLGLQFLLWYDEGEERNRGNFPPRFSGRQFPNYSSELNVNALELEDSALYLCASSLGTGGGNQPQHFGDGTRLSIL.

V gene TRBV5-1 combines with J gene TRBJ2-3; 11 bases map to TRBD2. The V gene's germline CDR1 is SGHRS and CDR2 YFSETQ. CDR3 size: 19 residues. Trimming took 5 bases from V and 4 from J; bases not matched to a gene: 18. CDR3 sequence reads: CASRGTEQYGLAGADTQYF. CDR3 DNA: TGCGCCAGCAGGGGGACCGAACAATACGGACTAGCGGGCGCAGATACGCAGTATTTT.

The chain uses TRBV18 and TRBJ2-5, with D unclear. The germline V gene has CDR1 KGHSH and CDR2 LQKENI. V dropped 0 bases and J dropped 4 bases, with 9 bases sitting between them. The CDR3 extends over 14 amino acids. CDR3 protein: CASSPPTPTETQYF. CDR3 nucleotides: TGTGCCAGCTCACCACCAACGCCTACAGAGACCCAGTACTTC.

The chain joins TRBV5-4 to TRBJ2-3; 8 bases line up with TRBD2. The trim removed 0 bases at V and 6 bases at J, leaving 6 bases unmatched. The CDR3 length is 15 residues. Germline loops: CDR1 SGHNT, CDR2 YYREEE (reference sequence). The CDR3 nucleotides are TGTGCCAGCAGCTTGGGTAGCGGGGCCACGGATACGCAGTATTTT. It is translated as CASSLGSGATDTQYF.

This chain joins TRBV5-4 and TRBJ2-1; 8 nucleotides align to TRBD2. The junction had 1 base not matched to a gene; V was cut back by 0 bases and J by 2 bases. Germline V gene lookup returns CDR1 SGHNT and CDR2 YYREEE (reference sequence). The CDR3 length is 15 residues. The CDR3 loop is CASSLDGGAYNEQFF. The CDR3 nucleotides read TGTGCCAGCAGCTTGGACGGGGGGGCCTACAATGAGCAGTTCTTC.

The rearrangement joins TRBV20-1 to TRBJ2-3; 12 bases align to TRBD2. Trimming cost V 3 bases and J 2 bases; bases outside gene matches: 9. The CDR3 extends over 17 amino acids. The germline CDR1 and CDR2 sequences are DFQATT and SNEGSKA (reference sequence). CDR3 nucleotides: TGCAGTGCTAGTGGGCCCTCTAGCGGGGGGGCCACAGATACGCAGTATTTT. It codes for CSASGPSSGGATDTQYF.